A selection of T cell receptor beta chains follows, all from one sample in a study of blood T cell repertoires in COVID-19. The data were produced by immunoSEQ multiplex PCR, yet TCRdb's version contains in-frame clones alone and is incomplete. The sample lists about 110,000 clones, around 81% seen once, with approximately 4.1% in the top ten. Sequenced material: peripheral blood. Receptors originate from a woman between 65 and 79 years old with acute or convalescent COVID-19. Both conserved end residues are part of each CDR3. The order of the fields is clone size, J gene, CDR3 length, V gene, D gene, CDR3 DNA, CDR3 protein. The D gene is left open where the match is weak. Some rows mark clone size as missing; the rest say once, few, many or name a class of expanded clone.

- | TRBJ2-3 | 17 | TRBV5-6 | TRBD2 | TGTGCCAGCAGCCCCAGAGGTGGGACTAGCGGGGCCGATACGCAGTATTTT | CASSPRGGTSGADTQYF
- | TRBJ2-1 | 17 | TRBV27 | TRBD2 | TGTGCCAGCAGGACCACCTTAGCGGGAGGGATATACAATGAGCAGTTCTTC | CASRTTLAGGIYNEQFF
- | TRBJ1-1 | 14 | TRBV4-3 | - | TGCGCCAGCAGCCAGGGGGGGAGCCTCACTGAAGCTTTCTTT | CASSQGGSLTEAFF
- | TRBJ2-1 | 17 | TRBV4-2 | TRBD2 | TGTGCCAGCAGCCAAGATCTCGGTGGGACTACCCGGGGGGGGCCGTTCTTC | CASSQDLGGTTRGGPFF
- | TRBJ2-7 | 12 | TRBV3-1/TRBV3-2 | - | TGTGCCAGCAGCCAAACTCCCTACGAGCAGTACTTC | CASSQTPYEQYF
once | TRBJ2-1 | 17 | TRBV5-1 | - | TGCGCCAGCAGCTTGTTACCCACCTGGACAGTTCCATGGGAGCAGTTCTTC | CASSLLPTWTVPWEQFF
- | TRBJ1-2 | 15 | TRBV7-8 | - | TGTGCCAGCAGCTCTAACACAGGGTCCCCCTATGGCTACACCTTC | CASSSNTGSPYGYTF
once | TRBJ1-4 | 14 | TRBV9 | TRBD1 | TGTGCCAGCAGCGCTCAGGGGGCGAGTGAAAAACTGTTTTTT | CASSAQGASEKLFF
- | TRBJ1-5 | 14 | TRBV5-5 | TRBD1 | TGTGCCAGCAGCGGACAGGACCTCAATCAGCCCCAGCATTTT | CASSGQDLNQPQHF
- | TRBJ1-5 | 15 | TRBV19 | - | TGTGCCAGTAGTATAGAGACAGGCGGGCGGTGGCCCCAGCATTTT | CASSIETGGRWPQHF
- | TRBJ1-6 | 16 | TRBV7-3 | TRBD1 | TGTGCCAGCAGCTTAAATCCAGGGGGCAATGGTTCACCCCTCCACTTT | CASSLNPGGNGSPLHF
- | TRBJ1-5 | 15 | TRBV19 | TRBD1 | TGTGCCAGTAGTTGGGGACAGGCCACACATCAGCCCCAGCATTTT | CASSWGQATHQPQHF
- | TRBJ2-7 | 16 | TRBV5-4 | - | TGTGCCAGCAGCCCCTCGCTAGCAGGGGAAGGGTACGAGCAGTACTTC | CASSPSLAGEGYEQYF
- | TRBJ2-2 | 15 | TRBV7-9 | TRBD1 | TGTGCCAGCAGCTTAGACAGGGGGCCGGCCGGGGAGCTGTTTTTT | CASSLDRGPAGELFF
- | TRBJ1-1 | 16 | TRBV6-5 | - | TGTGCCAGCAGTTACTCTTCCGGGGGGAGGGCCACTGAAGCTTTCTTT | CASSYSSGGRATEAFF
- | TRBJ2-5 | 15 | TRBV10-2 | TRBD2 | TGCGCCAGCACTACTAGCGGGAGGGCCAGGGAGACCCAGTACTTC | CASTTSGRARETQYF